This paragraph reports one TCR beta chain. This entry is derived from a study of blood T cell repertoires in COVID-19. Study at large: Sources were T cells, B-cell-depleted T cells, or PBMCs; the material itself was cDNA or gDNA.

Trimming removed 1 base at V and 14 bases at J, with 14 bases between. The CDR3 contains 12 residues. Germline CDR1 LGHDT, CDR2 YNNKEL (reference sequence). Original processing notes: Estimated nucleated cell counts came from reference gene primer amplification. Using immunoSEQ multiplex PCR, the repertoire was profiled, and TCRdb retains in-frame clones only, with some absent. That table gives V, J and clone size, and the DNA gave D and trimming. The sample holds 280,000 or so clones; roughly 80% are singletons and the top ten take roughly 9.4%. The V and J genes are TRBV3-1 (or the pseudogene TRBV3-2) and TRBJ1-1, with D unresolved. Sequencing was performed on peripheral blood. The TCR originated in a woman between 50 and 59 years old who had recovered from COVID-19. This CDR3 reads CASSQAVYPPFF. The CDR3 DNA reads as TGTGCCAGCAGCCAAGCCGTCTACCCCCCCTTCTTT.